Presented here are 11 T cell receptor beta chains from one specimen sequenced in a study of Ad26.COV2.S vaccination and SARS-CoV-2 variants. Treatment described: roughly 20 received Ad26.COV2.S at low or high dose, single or two shots; 5 received placebo; per-sample allocation not given. The samples were gathered on day 63 after the first injection of vaccine or placebo. Sequencing was performed with immunoSEQ multiplex PCR; in TCRdb, only in-frame clones are kept and a portion is missing. The sample contains hundreds of thousands of clones, more than 80% of which appear only once. This sample comprised peripheral blood, obtained in a trial of Ad26.COV2.S vaccine versus placebo. These receptors were collected from a person aged 18-60 years who received the Ad26.COV2.S COVID-19 vaccine or a placebo.

With respect to this clone: A junction boundary mismatches the germline segment, possibly from a read error. The rearrangement uses TRBV30 and TRBJ2-7; D may be TRBD2 (5 bases). The CDR3 is 13 residues long. Germline V gives CDR1 GTSNPN, CDR2 SVGIG (reference sequence). CDR3 in amino acids: CAWSRGQNYGQYF. CDR3 DNA sequence: TGTGCCTGGAGTCGAGGGCAGAACTACGGGCAGTACTTC.

The chain carries TRBV6-5 and TRBJ2-3; 10 positions agree with TRBD2. There are 13 residues in the CDR3. Germline V gene data show CDR1 as MNHEY and CDR2 as SVGAGI. The V segment lost 8 bases and the J segment 1 base; nucleotides outside the gene matches: 0. The CDR3 sequence: CASGTSGTDTQYF. The CDR3 region has the DNA TGTGCCAGCGGGACTAGCGGCACAGATACGCAGTATTTT.

The CDR3 coding sequence is TGTGCCAGCAGCCAAGAGATGAGCGTCACCCATGAGCAGTTCTTC. Translation: CASSQEMSVTHEQFF. The chain links TRBV3-1 (or the pseudogene TRBV3-2) to TRBJ2-1; D uncertain. CDR3 length equals 15 residues. The germline V gene has CDR1 LGHDT and CDR2 YNNKEL (reference sequence). V lost 0 bases and J lost 8, with 14 bases in between.

V usage is TRBV29-1 and J usage is TRBJ2-5; no firm D call. V gave up 6 bases and J gave up 5 bases, with 16 bases separating them. CDR1 and CDR2 (germline): SQVTM, ANQGSEA. This CDR3 comprises 13 residues. This CDR3 reads CSVLKGAKETQYF. The CDR3, as DNA: TGCAGCGTGTTGAAGGGTGCGAAGGAGACCCAGTACTTC.

The V and J genes are TRBV9 and TRBJ1-1, with TRBD1 as a possible D gene (6 bases). CDR3 length equals 15 residues. The germline V gene has CDR1 SGDLS and CDR2 YYNGEE. V lost 7 bases and J lost 8, with 24 bases in between. CDR3 amino acids: CASGPFEGEVLEAFF. In DNA, the CDR3 is TGTGCCAGCGGCCCTTTCGAGGGGGAAGTTTTGGAAGCTTTCTTT.

This chain uses TRBV5-1 with TRBJ1-5; weak D call: TRBD1 (5 bases). Germline V lookup: CDR1 SGHRS, CDR2 YFSETQ. The CDR3 is 15 amino acids. Trimming removed 4 bases at V and 5 bases at J, with 16 bases between. The CDR3 coding sequence is TGCGCCAGCAGCCCGGATGGCGGGGACCATCAGCCCCAGCATTTT. Protein: CASSPDGGDHQPQHF.

The chain has TRBV11-2 and TRBJ2-1, with D hard to call. CDR3 length: 12 amino acids. Trimming left V 3 bases short and J 7 bases short, with 7 bases between. From germline, CDR1 is SGHAT and CDR2 FQNNGV. The CDR3 is CASSFRLNEQFF. CDR3 in DNA: TGTGCCAGCAGCTTTAGATTGAATGAGCAGTTCTTC.

This clone was seen just once. V and J are TRBV29-1 and TRBJ2-2; D may match TRBD1 or TRBD2 (6 bases each). The CDR3 runs 13 residues. CDR1 is SQVTM, CDR2 ANQGSEA, per germline. Trimming took 4 bases from V and 5 from J, leaving 11 bases between them. CDR3 DNA sequence: TGCAGCGTTGTCCCGGGGGCGACCGGGGAGCTGTTTTTT. Encoded protein: CSVVPGATGELFF.

This clone showed up just a few times. This chain uses TRBV4-3 with TRBJ2-7, with D uncertain. Germline CDR1 and CDR2: LGHNA and YSLEER. The V end lost 0 bases, the J end lost 0 bases, and 12 bases lay between the germline ends. CDR3 length: 16 amino acids. This chain's CDR3 is CASSQDIGWSSYEQYF. Written as DNA, the CDR3 is TGCGCCAGCAGCCAAGATATTGGCTGGAGCTCCTACGAGCAGTACTTC.

The J gene is TRBJ1-6, the V gene TRBV4-3; D may be TRBD1 (5 bases). The CDR3 has 15 amino acids. V was clipped by 3 bases and J by 7 bases, with 13 bases between them. CDR1 is LGHNA, CDR2 YSLEER, per germline. The CDR3 loop reads CASSHPDRLNSPLHF. For the CDR3, the DNA is TGCGCCAGCAGCCATCCCGACAGATTAAATTCACCCCTCCACTTT.

The chain joins TRBV7-2 to TRBJ1-2; no clear D. V was pared by 3 bases and J by 8 bases, with 10 bases between. The CDR3 length is 12 residues. Germline lookup yields CDR1 SGHTA and CDR2 FQGNSA. CDR3 DNA sequence: TGTGCCAGCAGCTTTAGGGTTGGAGGCTACACCTTC. Protein: CASSFRVGGYTF.